This passage covers 30 T cell receptor beta chains from one sample sequenced in a study of identical twins. TCRdb recomputed calls from the 5' RACE reads with MiXCR, one row per CDR3 protein. Here the sample spans more than 1.5 million distinct CDR3 sequences, 32% being singletons. Sequencing used cord blood. The receptor source for this set is a newborn girl in good health.

This clonotype was observed a few times. The chain has TRBV20-1 and TRBJ2-6; D may be TRBD1 (6 bases). Germline CDR1 reads DFQATT; CDR2 reads SNEGSKA (reference sequence). Trimming took off 5 bases at V and 0 bases at J, with 11 bases between the two ends. This CDR3 region has 15 residues. As DNA, the CDR3 is TGCAGTGCTCCGGACAGACGCTCTGGGGCCAACGTCCTGACTTTC. This gives the protein CSAPDRRSGANVLTF.

V usage is TRBV2 and J usage is TRBJ1-2, with D possibly matching TRBD1 (5 bases). V gave up 6 bases and J gave up 4 bases, with 15 bases separating them. This CDR3 has 14 residues. Germline V gene lookup returns CDR1 SNHLY and CDR2 FYNNEI. DNA of the CDR3: TGTGCCAGCAGCGATGCGCAGGGAGGCTATGGCTACACCTTC. It is translated as CASSDAQGGYGYTF.

This clonotype showed up just a few times. The V call is TRBV10-3, the J call TRBJ2-7; TRBD1 aligns across 8 bases. The J segment lost 1 base and the V segment lost 6 bases, leaving 5 bases of the junction unmatched. Germline lookup yields CDR1 ENHRY and CDR2 SYGVKD. The CDR3 is made up of 14 amino acids. DNA of the CDR3: TGTGCCATCAGCATCCGGGACAGGTCCTACGAGCAGTACTTC. Translated: CAISIRDRSYEQYF.

At least ten counts were recorded for this clonotype. V and J are TRBV20-1 and TRBJ2-1; 8 bases are a match to TRBD1. The germline gives CDR1 DFQATT, CDR2 SNEGSKA (reference sequence). With V trimmed by 6 bases and J by 8 bases, 15 bases remained unmatched. This CDR3 spans 15 amino acids. The CDR3 sequence: CSALFRDRSPHEQFF. CDR3 nucleotide sequence: TGCAGTGCCCTATTCAGGGACAGGAGCCCCCATGAGCAGTTCTTC.

The chain is built from TRBV7-9 and TRBJ1-2; a weak D match, TRBD1 (6 bases). Per the germline V gene, CDR1 is SEHNR and CDR2 is FQNEAQ (reference sequence). V gave up 7 bases and J gave up 0 bases, with 18 bases separating them. This CDR3 contains 16 residues. The CDR3, as DNA: TGTGCCAGCACCCTCCTGGGACATCTGTCTAACTATGGCTACACCTTC. Its translation is CASTLLGHLSNYGYTF.

This clonotype occurred a few times. This sequence joins TRBV27 and TRBJ1-1; the match to TRBD1 covers 7 bases. Trimming cost V 5 bases and J 3 bases; bases outside gene matches: 9. Germline CDR1 is MNHEY and CDR2 is SMNVEV (reference sequence). This CDR3 spans 15 amino acids. The DNA of the CDR3 is TGTGCCAGCAGTGACCCCAGGGGGAGGGACACTGAAGCTTTCTTT. It encodes CASSDPRGRDTEAFF.

This sequence joins TRBV28 and TRBJ2-1, with D possibly being TRBD2 (5 bases). CDR1 is MDHEN, CDR2 SYDVKM, per germline. V lost 3 bases and J 3 bases, leaving 18 bases between the germline ends. The CDR3 has 17 amino acids. DNA of the CDR3: TGTGCCAGCAGTTTCCCGATCGGGGAGCCCTACTACAATGAGCAGTTCTTC. Protein product: CASSFPIGEPYYNEQFF.

This clonotype was found many times. V usage is TRBV7-2 and J usage is TRBJ2-7; 10 nucleotides agree with TRBD2. With 3 bases clipped from V and 1 base from J, the junction kept 3 bases outside the gene matches. Germline values: CDR1 SGHTA, CDR2 FQGNSA. CDR3 length equals 15 residues. As DNA, the CDR3 is TGTGCCAGCAGCTTCTCTAGCGGGGGATCCTACGAGCAGTACTTC. Its translation: CASSFSSGGSYEQYF.

This clonotype has just a few counts. The chain couples TRBV10-3 to TRBJ2-4; tentatively, D is TRBD1 (5 bases). V was shortened by 0 bases and J by 4 bases, with 16 bases between the two germline ends. The length of the CDR3 is 17 residues. Germline V gene sequence: CDR1 ENHRY, CDR2 SYGVKD. DNA for the CDR3: TGTGCCATCAGTGAGTCGGGGCTAGAGGAAGGAAAAAACATTCAGTACTTC. The encoded protein is CAISESGLEEGKNIQYF.

This clonotype came up a few times. V and J are TRBV20-1 and TRBJ1-1, with D possibly TRBD1 on 5 matching bases. Germline V CDR1 and CDR2: DFQATT, SNEGSKA (reference sequence). The ends were cut back, 5 bases at V and 1 base at J, with 11 bases in the middle. CDR3 length equals 13 residues. The CDR3 here is CSALGTANTEAFF. CDR3 sequence (DNA): TGCAGTGCTTTAGGGACGGCGAACACTGAAGCTTTCTTT.

As DNA, the CDR3 is TGCAGCGCTGATCGGACTTCCGGTGAAGCTTTCTTT. It translates to CSADRTSGEAFF. The chain uses TRBV29-1 and TRBJ1-1; no reliable D call. Germline CDR1 and CDR2: SQVTM and ANQGSEA. This CDR3 comprises 12 residues. With 7 bases removed from V and 7 bases from J, the gap between germline ends came to 16 bases.

V usage is TRBV3-1 and J usage is TRBJ2-1, with 9 nucleotides matching TRBD1. V shed 1 base and J 8 bases; nucleotides not matched to a gene: 6. CDR3 length: 15 amino acids. CDR1 is LGHDT, CDR2 YNNKEL, per germline (reference sequence). The CDR3 here is CASSQVQGQGYEQFF. CDR3 DNA: TGTGCCAGCAGCCAAGTCCAGGGACAGGGTTATGAGCAGTTCTTC.

Only a few counts were recorded for this clonotype. The chain couples TRBV27 to TRBJ1-2; D not certain. The CDR3 is 14 amino acids. V lost 6 bases, J lost 6 bases, and 17 bases lay in between. Germline V gives CDR1 MNHEY, CDR2 SMNVEV (reference sequence). The CDR3 DNA reads as TGTGCCAGCAGCCTCCGCCGCGGGGAAAATGGCTACACCTTC. Protein product: CASSLRRGENGYTF.

The J gene is TRBJ2-3, the V gene TRBV10-3; TRBD2 matches 7 bases. With V trimmed by 7 bases and J by 2 bases, 3 bases remained unmatched. This CDR3 is 13 amino acids long. In germline, CDR1 is ENHRY, CDR2 SYGVKD. The chain's CDR3 is CAIKSGTTDTQYF. The CDR3 DNA sequence: TGTGCCATCAAGAGCGGGACCACAGATACGCAGTATTTT.

This clonotype was detected a few times. CDR3 DNA: TGTGCCAGCAGTTTTTACGGACAGGGCCACAATGAGCAGTTCTTC. It yields the protein CASSFYGQGHNEQFF. The gene calls are TRBV28 and TRBJ2-1; TRBD1 matches 8 bases. This CDR3 is 15 amino acids long. From germline, CDR1 is MDHEN and CDR2 SYDVKM. V shed 3 bases, J shed 5 bases, and the junction held 6 bases outside the gene matches.

This clonotype was detected a few times. The V gene is TRBV7-2, the J gene TRBJ2-5, with 7 bases aligning to TRBD1. CDR3 size: 15 residues. The germline V gene encodes CDR1 SGHTA and CDR2 FQGNSA. J gave up 4 bases and V 5 bases, and 10 bases lay outside the gene matches. This chain's CDR3 is CASSLHRGSRETQYF. The CDR3 nucleotides are TGTGCCAGCAGCCTCCACAGGGGTTCCAGAGAGACCCAGTACTTC.

The sample holds a few counts of this clonotype. The rearrangement links TRBV5-1 to TRBJ2-5, with D perhaps matching TRBD2 (6 bases). Germline loops: CDR1 SGHRS, CDR2 YFSETQ. This CDR3 region has 14 residues. The V end was cut by 6 bases, the J end by 11 bases, with 23 bases between. The CDR3 region is CASTQGGDSLEQYF. The CDR3 nucleotides read TGCGCCAGCACCCAAGGCGGGGACTCCTTGGAGCAGTACTTC.

This clonotype was seen only a few times. The CDR3 loop reads CASSEWGEGSYNEQFF. The CDR3 nucleotides are TGTGCCAGCAGTGAATGGGGGGAGGGCTCCTACAATGAGCAGTTCTTC. V is TRBV2 and J is TRBJ2-1, with TRBD2 matching 7 bases. The junction had 4 bases not matched to a gene; V was cut back by 2 bases and J by 0 bases. The germline CDR1 and CDR2 sequences are SNHLY and FYNNEI. CDR3 length equals 16 residues.

The chain links TRBV5-1 to TRBJ2-4; TRBD2 is a possible D gene (6 bases). Germline values: CDR1 SGHRS, CDR2 YFSETQ. The V and J ends lost 3 bases and 1 base respectively, with 11 bases between them. The CDR3 contains 15 residues. CDR3 sequence reads: CASSWTTGAKNIQYF. The CDR3 bases are TGCGCCAGCAGCTGGACTACCGGGGCCAAAAACATTCAGTACTTC.

The gene calls are TRBV6-6 and TRBJ2-7; 10 bases agree with TRBD1. With 6 bases clipped from V and 3 bases from J, the junction kept 5 bases outside the gene matches. CDR3 length: 14 residues. Germline lookup yields CDR1 MNHNY and CDR2 SVGAGI (reference sequence). DNA for the CDR3: TGTGCCAGCAGGAGCCGGGACAGGGGCTACGAGCAGTACTTC. As protein: CASRSRDRGYEQYF.

This clonotype was recorded only once. This chain uses TRBV7-2 with TRBJ2-7, with 12 bases aligning to TRBD2. Germline V gives CDR1 SGHTA, CDR2 FQGNSA. With V trimmed by 1 base and J by 3 bases, 7 bases remained unmatched. The CDR3 loop spans 17 amino acids. In nucleotides, the CDR3 is TGTGCCAGCAGCTTAGGACTAGCGGGAGATTCTAGCTACGAGCAGTACTTC. Residues: CASSLGLAGDSSYEQYF.

This clonotype was counted many times. The chain combines TRBV4-1 with TRBJ2-7; no clear D gene. Between the trimmed V and J ends, which lost 0 bases and 4 bases, there was a span of 7 bases. The germline V gene encodes CDR1 MGHRA and CDR2 YSYEKL. This CDR3 has 13 residues. The CDR3 here is CASSQEGLYEQYF. CDR3 coding DNA: TGCGCCAGCAGCCAAGAAGGGTTGTACGAGCAGTACTTC.

This sequence joins TRBV20-1 and TRBJ2-5; TRBD2 is a possible D gene (6 bases). TRBJ2-4 matches the DNA end more closely, so the J call is doubtful. In germline, CDR1 is DFQATT, CDR2 SNEGSKA (reference sequence). The CDR3 loop spans 16 amino acids. CDR3 in amino acids: CSARDKLAGSKNIQYF. CDR3 DNA sequence: TGCAGTGCTAGAGATAAATTGGCGGGGAGCAAAAACATTCAGTACTTC.

The chain couples TRBV7-9 to TRBJ2-1; no clear D gene. Trimming shortened V by 5 bases and J by 4 bases, and 18 bases separated the two germline ends. Per germline, CDR1 SEHNR and CDR2 FQNEAQ (reference sequence). The CDR3 spans 16 residues. CDR3 loop: CASSPRMRTQYNEQFF. The CDR3 region has the DNA TGTGCCAGCAGCCCCCGCATGCGAACGCAATACAATGAGCAGTTCTTC.

The gene calls are TRBV12-3 or TRBV12-4 and TRBJ2-7; the D gene is possibly TRBD2 (5 bases). Trimming removed 6 bases at V and 0 bases at J, with 15 bases between. This CDR3 contains 15 residues. The DNA for the CDR3 is TGTGCCAGCAGCCCTCTAGTAGCGCGCTCCTACGAGCAGTACTTC. This codes for CASSPLVARSYEQYF.

The chain combines TRBV18 with TRBJ2-1; D unresolved. CDR3 length: 14 residues. V lost 4 bases and J lost 0, with 7 bases in between. The germline CDR1 and CDR2 sequences are KGHSH and LQKENI. CDR3 protein: CASSRSASYNEQFF. Written as DNA, the CDR3 is TGTGCCAGCTCACGGAGCGCCTCCTACAATGAGCAGTTCTTC.

This clonotype was seen a handful of times. J is TRBJ1-2 and V is TRBV20-1, with D possibly matching TRBD1 (5 bases). The length of the CDR3 is 11 residues. V dropped 8 bases and J dropped 8 bases, with 15 bases sitting between them. Germline CDR1 is DFQATT and CDR2 is SNEGSKA (reference sequence). CDR3 residues: CSSSGGVGYTF. DNA for the CDR3: TGCAGTTCTTCAGGAGGGGTGGGCTACACCTTC.

This clonotype was found many times. The genes are TRBV29-1 and TRBJ1-2, with a tentative D call TRBD1 (6 bases). In germline, CDR1 is SQVTM, CDR2 ANQGSEA. CDR3 length: 15 residues. V shed 4 bases and J shed 3 bases, with 18 bases lying between them. This CDR3 is CSVVRIQGGDYGYTF. The CDR3 DNA sequence: TGCAGCGTTGTGAGGATACAGGGAGGGGACTATGGCTACACCTTC.

The sample holds a few counts of this clonotype. This sequence joins TRBV21-1 and TRBJ1-5. TRBV21-1 is recorded as a pseudogene. The CDR3 extends over 14 amino acids. Here the CDR3 reads CASSKAGNNQPQHF. DNA for the CDR3: TGTGCCAGCAGCAAAGCAGGGAACAATCAGCCCCAGCATTTT.

This clonotype has at least ten counts. This rearrangement joins TRBV11-2 to TRBJ2-3; D perhaps matches TRBD2 (5 bases). V was cut by 1 base and J by 1 base, with 9 bases left in between. The CDR3 spans 15 residues. Germline assignment: CDR1 SGHAT and CDR2 FQNNGV. In DNA, the CDR3 is TGTGCCAGCAGCTTAGTTCTAGCTCGCACAGATACGCAGTATTTT. It encodes CASSLVLARTDTQYF.